What follows is one T cell receptor beta chain and its context. This sample was taken from a study of blood T cell repertoires in COVID-19. Trimming cost V 0 bases and J 13 bases, with 8 bases left between them. CDR1 and CDR2 from the germline V gene are SGHRS and YFSETQ. This CDR3 is 12 amino acids long. This table comes from immunoSEQ multiplex PCR, and its TCRdb copy is limited to in-frame clones, with some not included. The sample holds about 41,000 clones; about 83% are singletons and the top ten take 3.9%. The receptor was derived from a man aged 40-55 years with COVID-19, enrolled during active disease. V and J are TRBV5-1 and TRBJ1-6; TRBD1 might be the D (6 bases). Sequenced: peripheral blood. The CDR3 DNA reads as TGCGCCAGCAGCTTGGACACAGGGCCCCTCCACTTT. It codes for CASSLDTGPLHF.